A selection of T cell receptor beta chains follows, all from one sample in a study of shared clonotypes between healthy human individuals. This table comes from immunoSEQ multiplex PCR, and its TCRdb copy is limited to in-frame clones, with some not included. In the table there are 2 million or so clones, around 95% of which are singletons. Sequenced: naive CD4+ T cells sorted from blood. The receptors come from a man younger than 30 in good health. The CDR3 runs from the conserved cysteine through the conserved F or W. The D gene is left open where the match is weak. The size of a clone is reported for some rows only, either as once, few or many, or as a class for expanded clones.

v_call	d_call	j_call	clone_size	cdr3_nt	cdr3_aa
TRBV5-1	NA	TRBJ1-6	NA	TGCGCCAGCAGCTCCAGGACCGGGACGAGTGATTCACCCCTCCACTTT	CASSSRTGTSDSPLHF
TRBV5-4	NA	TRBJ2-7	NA	TGTGCCAGCAGCCCGGCCAGGGGCCCTTCCTACGAGCAGTACTTC	CASSPARGPSYEQYF
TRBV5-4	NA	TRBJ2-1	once	TGTGCCAGCAGCTTGGGGGGGGATTCCTACAATGAGCAGTTCTTC	CASSLGGDSYNEQFF
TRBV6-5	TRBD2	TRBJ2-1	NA	TGTGCCAGCAGTGCTGGGACTAGCGGGATAGATGAGCAGTTCTTC	CASSAGTSGIDEQFF
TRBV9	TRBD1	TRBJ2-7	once	TGTGCCAGCAGCGACTCCGGGACAGGGACCGAGCAGTACTTC	CASSDSGTGTEQYF
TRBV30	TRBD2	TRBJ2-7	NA	TGTGCCTGGAGTACCAAACTAGCGGGACTTATCTCCCCCTACGAGCAGTACTTC	CAWSTKLAGLISPYEQYF
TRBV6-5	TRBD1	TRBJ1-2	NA	TGTGCCAGCAGCCCAGGACAGGGCGCTAACTATGGCTACACCTTC	CASSPGQGANYGYTF
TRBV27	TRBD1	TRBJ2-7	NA	TGTGCCAGCAGGCTTGGGACAGGGACCTTCGGCGAGCAGTACTTC	CASRLGTGTFGEQYF
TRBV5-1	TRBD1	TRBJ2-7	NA	TGCGCCAGCAGCTTAGGACAGGGGAAGCAGTACTTC	CASSLGQGKQYF
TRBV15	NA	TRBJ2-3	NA	TGTGCCACCAGCAGAGATGAAGGCAGTTTCTCCACAGATACGCAGTATTTT	CATSRDEGSFSTDTQYF
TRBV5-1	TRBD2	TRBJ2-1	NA	TGCGCCAGCAGCTTAACGACTAGCCGGGGGACGGATGAGCAGTTCTTC	CASSLTTSRGTDEQFF
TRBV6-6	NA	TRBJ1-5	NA	TGTGCCAGCAGTATCGGGGACAATCAGCCCCAGCATTTT	CASSIGDNQPQHF
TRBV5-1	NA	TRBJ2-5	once	TGCGCCAGCAGCGCAGACGTGGGAGAGACCCAGTACTTC	CASSADVGETQYF
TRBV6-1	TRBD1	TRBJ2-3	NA	TGTGCCAGCAGGGACAGGGGCCGCAGCACAGATACGCAGTATTTT	CASRDRGRSTDTQYF
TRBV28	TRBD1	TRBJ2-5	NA	TGTGCCAGCAGTTTGTACAGGGGAAGAGAGACCCAGTACTTC	CASSLYRGRETQYF
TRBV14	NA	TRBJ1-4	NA	TGTGCCAGCAGCCGCGGGGGGGCGCGCGATGAAAAACTGTTTTTT	CASSRGGARDEKLFF
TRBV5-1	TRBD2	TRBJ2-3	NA	TGCGCCAGCAGCTTGATCGGGAGGCGATCAGGTACGCAGTATTTT	CASSLIGRRSGTQYF
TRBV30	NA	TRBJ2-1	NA	TGTGCCTGGACTAGACAGGGCGGGGACAATGAGCAGTTCTTC	CAWTRQGGDNEQFF
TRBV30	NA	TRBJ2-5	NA	TGTGCCTGGAGTCTTCGGGACATCCAAGAGACCCAGTACTTC	CAWSLRDIQETQYF
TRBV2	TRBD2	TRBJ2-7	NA	TGTGCCAGCAGCCTCAACGGACTAGCGGTCTACGAGCAGTACTTC	CASSLNGLAVYEQYF
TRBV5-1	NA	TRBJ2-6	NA	TGCGCCAGCAGCTTTGGACAGCACTCTGGGGCCAACGTCCTGACTTTC	CASSFGQHSGANVLTF
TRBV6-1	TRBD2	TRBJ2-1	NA	TGTGCCAGCAGGATTAGCGGGGAGAATGAGCAGTTCTTC	CASRISGENEQFF
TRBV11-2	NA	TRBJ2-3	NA	TGTGCCAGCAGCTTAGGCGGGGGCGTCTATTCTACAGATACGCAGTATTTT	CASSLGGGVYSTDTQYF
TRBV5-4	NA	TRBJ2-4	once	TGTGCCAGCAGCTTCCGGGACTTGGGGGGCATTCAGTACTTC	CASSFRDLGGIQYF
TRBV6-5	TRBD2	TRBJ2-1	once	TGTGCCAGCAGTCAAGGACTAGCGGGTGACAATGAGCAGTTCTTC	CASSQGLAGDNEQFF
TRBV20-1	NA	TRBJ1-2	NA	TGCAGTGCTGCAAGGGGGGATGGCTACACCTTC	CSAARGDGYTF
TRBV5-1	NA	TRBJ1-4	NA	TGCGCCAGCAGCTTGGATACAGCAGCAACTAATGAAAAACTGTTTTTT	CASSLDTAATNEKLFF
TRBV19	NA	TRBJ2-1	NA	TGTGCCAGTAGCGTATACAATGAGCAGTTCTTC	CASSVYNEQFF
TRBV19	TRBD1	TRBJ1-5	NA	TGTGCCAGTAGTATAATGGCAGGGGGGAATCAGCCCCAGCATTTT	CASSIMAGGNQPQHF
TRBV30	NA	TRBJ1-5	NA	TGTGCCTGGACCAGGGACAGCAATCAGCCCCAGCATTTT	CAWTRDSNQPQHF
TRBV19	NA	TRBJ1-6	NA	TGTGCCAGTAGGTCTTACATGAGCTCCTATAATTCACCCCTCCACTTT	CASRSYMSSYNSPLHF
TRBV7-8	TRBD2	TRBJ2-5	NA	TGTGCCAGCAGCGGGACTAAAGAAGAGACCCAGTACTTC	CASSGTKEETQYF
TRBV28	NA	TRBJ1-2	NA	TGTGCCAGCAGTTTATCTCTGGGTTCTTATGGCTACACCTTC	CASSLSLGSYGYTF
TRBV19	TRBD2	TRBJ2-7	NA	TGTGCCAGTACAAGGACTAGCGGTACCTACGAGCAGTACTTC	CASTRTSGTYEQYF
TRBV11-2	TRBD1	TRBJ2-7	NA	TGTGCCAGCAGTCCAACAGGGGGAAAAATGCTCTACGAGCAGTACTTC	CASSPTGGKMLYEQYF
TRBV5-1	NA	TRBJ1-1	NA	TGCGCCAGCAGCTTGGCCCCCGGGAACACTGAAGCTTTCTTT	CASSLAPGNTEAFF
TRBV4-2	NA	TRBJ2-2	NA	TGTGCCAGCAGCCACTTTGCGGCCCAGGCTAGCGTCACCGGGGAGCTGTTTTTT	CASSHFAAQASVTGELFF
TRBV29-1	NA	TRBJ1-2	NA	TGCAGCGTTTACAGGGAGAGCTACACCTTC	CSVYRESYTF
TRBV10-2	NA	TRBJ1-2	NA	TGCGCCAGCAGTGAGTCAGAATCCCCCTCTGGAATCCTTAACTATGGCTACACCTTC	CASSESESPSGILNYGYTF
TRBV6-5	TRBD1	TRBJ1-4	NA	TGTGCCAGCAGGACAGGGGCCGTTAATGAAAAACTGTTTTTT	CASRTGAVNEKLFF
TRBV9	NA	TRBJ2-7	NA	TGTGCCAGCAGCGCCGGGATGTACTACGAGCAGTACTTC	CASSAGMYYEQYF
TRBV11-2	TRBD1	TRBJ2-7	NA	TGTGCCAGCAGCGCCGGGACAGGGGGGCGCGAGCAGTACTTC	CASSAGTGGREQYF
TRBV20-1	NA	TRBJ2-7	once	TGCAGTGCCGGGGCCTCCTACGAGCAGTACTTC	CSAGASYEQYF
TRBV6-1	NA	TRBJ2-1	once	TGTGCCAGCAGGGATGGACTCACCTTATACAATGAGCAGTTCTTC	CASRDGLTLYNEQFF
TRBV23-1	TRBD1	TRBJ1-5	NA	TGCGCCAGAGGGTCGGGACAGGGCGGCAATCAGCCCCAGCATTTT	CARGSGQGGNQPQHF
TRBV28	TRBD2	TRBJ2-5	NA	TGTGCCAGCAGCCCGAGCGGGGAAGAGACCCAGTACTTC	CASSPSGEETQYF
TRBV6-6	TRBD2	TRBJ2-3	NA	TGTGCCAGCAGTCGACTTGGGGGGGGAGCAGATACGCAGTATTTT	CASSRLGGGADTQYF
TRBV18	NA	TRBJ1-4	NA	TGTGCCAGCTCATCGGGAGCAACTAATGAAAAACTGTTTTTT	CASSSGATNEKLFF
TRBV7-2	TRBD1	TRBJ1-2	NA	TGTGCCAGCAGCATATGGACAGGGGGTGGCTACACCTTC	CASSIWTGGGYTF
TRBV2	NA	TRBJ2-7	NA	TGTGCCAGCAGCAAGACAGACGTCGAGCAGTACTTC	CASSKTDVEQYF
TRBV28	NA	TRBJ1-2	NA	TGTGCCAGCAGTTTTATGGACAGAGACCCTCGGGGCTACACCTTC	CASSFMDRDPRGYTF
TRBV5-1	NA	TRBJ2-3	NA	TGCGCCAGCAGCTTGGAAGGATCTCTCCCAGATACGCAGTATTTT	CASSLEGSLPDTQYF
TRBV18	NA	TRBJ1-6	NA	TGTGCCAGCTCTCGCGCAGGAGAGGGTTCACCCCTCCACTTT	CASSRAGEGSPLHF